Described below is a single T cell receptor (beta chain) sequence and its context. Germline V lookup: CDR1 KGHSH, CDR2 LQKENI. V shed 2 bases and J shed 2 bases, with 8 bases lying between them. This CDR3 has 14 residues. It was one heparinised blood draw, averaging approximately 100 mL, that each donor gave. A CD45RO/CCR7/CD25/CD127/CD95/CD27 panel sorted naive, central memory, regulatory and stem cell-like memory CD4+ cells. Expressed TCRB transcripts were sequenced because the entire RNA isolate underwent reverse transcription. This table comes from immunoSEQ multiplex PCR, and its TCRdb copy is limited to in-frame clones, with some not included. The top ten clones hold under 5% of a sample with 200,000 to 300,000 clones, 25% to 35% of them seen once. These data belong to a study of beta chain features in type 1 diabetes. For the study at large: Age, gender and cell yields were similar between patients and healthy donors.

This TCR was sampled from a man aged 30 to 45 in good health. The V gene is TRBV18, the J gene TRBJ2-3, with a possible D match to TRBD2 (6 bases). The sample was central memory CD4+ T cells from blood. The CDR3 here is CASSPWGDTDTQYF. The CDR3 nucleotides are TGTGCCAGCTCACCATGGGGGGACACAGATACGCAGTATTTT.